One and the same sample provided the 13 T cell receptor beta chains below, sequenced in a study of blood T cell repertoires in COVID-19 (dated by TCRdb to 2019 to 2021). Library method: the immunoSEQ multiplex PCR assay. TCRdb retrieved this table from immuneACCESS and kept in-frame rearrangements only. Not all clones are present; in checked studies, unresolved V genes account for under half, and no reason is known for the remainder. The sample profile shows 190,000 or so clones; about 81% of them were found once. 10% to 15% of the sample is in the top ten clones. Sequencing was carried out using peripheral blood. Receptor source: a woman of 80 years or more with COVID-19, enrolled during active disease.

The chain has TRBV9 and TRBJ2-7; 10 bases are shared with TRBD1. With 3 bases clipped from V and 4 bases from J, the junction kept 4 bases outside the gene matches. CDR3 length: 14 amino acids. Germline V CDR1 and CDR2: SGDLS, YYNGEE. In nucleotides, the CDR3 is TGTGCCAGCAGCGGACAGGGGGCGGAGTACGAGCAGTACTTC. It translates to CASSGQGAEYEQYF.

This clone showed up just a few times. The rearrangement links TRBV7-6 to TRBJ2-2; TRBD2 is a possible D gene (7 bases). Germline-derived CDR1 and CDR2 are SGHVS and FNYEAQ. This CDR3 is built from 16 residues. V gave up 1 base and J gave up 5 bases, with 14 bases separating them. CDR3 protein: CASSLGGGARTGELFF. Here the CDR3 DNA reads TGTGCCAGCAGCTTAGGGGGGGGCGCGAGGACCGGGGAGCTGTTTTTT.

This clone was detected once. The chain has TRBV29-1 and TRBJ1-2; 8 bases align to TRBD1. From germline, CDR1 is SQVTM and CDR2 ANQGSEA. The CDR3 has 13 residues. V lost 4 bases and J lost 3; bases outside the gene matches: 4. CDR3 in amino acids: CSVGPTGDYGYTF. CDR3 bases: TGCAGCGTTGGGCCGACAGGGGACTATGGCTACACCTTC.

This clone has only a few counts. The chain recombines TRBV27 with TRBJ2-7; tentative D call: TRBD2 (6 bases). Per germline, CDR1 MNHEY and CDR2 SMNVEV (reference sequence). Trimming cost V 5 bases and J 3 bases, with 14 bases left between them. The CDR3 loop spans 14 amino acids. This CDR3 reads CASSPDWGDYEQYF. For the CDR3, the DNA is TGTGCCAGCAGTCCCGATTGGGGGGACTACGAGCAGTACTTC.

This sequence joins TRBV24-1 and TRBJ1-2, with 7 bases matching TRBD1. Germline CDR1 KGHDR, CDR2 SFDVKD. The junction had 3 bases not matched to a gene; V was cut back by 7 bases and J by 2 bases. CDR3 length: 13 amino acids. The CDR3 DNA follows: TGTGCCACCAGCAACAGGGGAAACTATGGCTACACCTTC. It is translated as CATSNRGNYGYTF.

Concerning this clone itself: Sequence at one end of the junction differs from germline and may be a read error. The chain employs TRBV7-9 and TRBJ2-1, with a tentative D call TRBD1 (6 bases). This CDR3 has 12 amino acids. Germline CDR1 SEHNR, CDR2 FQNEAQ (reference sequence). CDR3: CASSLVGNREIF. The CDR3 DNA reads as TGTGCCAGCAGCTTAGTTGGGAACAGGGAAATCTTC.

V gene TRBV29-1 combines with J gene TRBJ1-1; a weak D match, TRBD1 (5 bases). The CDR3 has 13 residues. Germline-derived CDR1 and CDR2 are SQVTM and ANQGSEA. Trimming cost V 6 bases and J 0 bases, with 11 bases left between them. CDR3 protein: CSVARQLNTEAFF. In DNA form, the CDR3 reads TGCAGCGTGGCCAGACAGCTGAACACTGAAGCTTTCTTT. The full variable domain, with the rest looked up from reference TRBV29-1 and TRBJ1-1, is SAVISQKPSRDICQRGTSLTIQCQVDSQVTMMFWYRQQPGQSLTLIATANQGSEATYESGFVIDKFPISRPNLTFSTLTVSNMSPEDSSIYLCSVARQLNTEAFFGQGTRLTVV.

This clone was found once. V and J are TRBV15 and TRBJ2-5, with 7 bases identical to TRBD1. With 1 base clipped from V and 4 bases from J, the junction kept 6 bases outside the gene matches. The CDR3 sequence is 15 residues long. Germline V gene sequence: CDR1 LNHNV, CDR2 YYDKDF (reference sequence). In DNA form, the CDR3 reads TGTGCCACCAGCAGAGCCGGACAGGCGCGAGAGACCCAGTACTTC. Protein product: CATSRAGQARETQYF.

The rearrangement joins TRBV6-5 to TRBJ1-1, with D possibly being TRBD1 (6 bases). Trimming removed 6 bases at V and 10 bases at J, with 18 bases between. The CDR3 covers 13 residues. Germline CDR1 reads MNHEY; CDR2 reads SVGAGI. The CDR3 is CASRVGKQGLAFF. The CDR3 DNA is TGTGCCAGCAGAGTCGGGAAACAGGGTTTAGCTTTCTTT.

The CDR3 sequence: CASSSTLIKETQYF. The CDR3 DNA follows: TGCGCCAGCAGCAGCACCCTCATAAAAGAGACCCAGTACTTC. The chain joins TRBV5-1 to TRBJ2-5; D remains unclear. The CDR3 is made up of 14 amino acids. Germline V gene sequence: CDR1 SGHRS, CDR2 YFSETQ. The V end was cut by 4 bases, the J end by 3 bases, with 13 bases between.

The genes are TRBV6-2 or TRBV6-3 and TRBJ1-5; weak D call: TRBD1 (5 bases). Trimming took 2 bases from V and 7 from J, leaving 12 bases between them. The CDR3 covers 14 residues. Germline lookup yields CDR1 MNHEY and CDR2 SVGEGT. CDR3 sequence (DNA): TGTGCCAGCAGTTACGACGGGCAGGGACAGCCCCAGCATTTT. Amino acids: CASSYDGQGQPQHF.

The chain is built from TRBV6-5 and TRBJ2-7; TRBD1 matches at 8 bases. Germline V CDR1 and CDR2: MNHEY, SVGAGI. The J segment lost 5 bases and the V segment lost 5 bases, leaving 2 bases of the junction unmatched. This CDR3 region has 12 residues. The CDR3 spells CASSRTGNEQYF. CDR3 nucleotide sequence: TGTGCCAGCAGTCGGACAGGGAACGAGCAGTACTTC.

V usage is TRBV16 and J usage is TRBJ2-5; 7 nucleotides agree with TRBD2. The trim removed 7 bases at V and 1 base at J, leaving 3 bases unmatched. Germline assignment: CDR1 KGHSY and CDR2 FQNENV. The CDR3 is 13 residues long. DNA of the CDR3: TGTGCCAGCAATCCGGGGGGCCAAGAGACCCAGTACTTC. This sequence encodes CASNPGGQETQYF.